The rows below give T cell receptor beta chains drawn from one sample of a study of shared clonotypes between healthy human individuals. Clones were sequenced by immunoSEQ multiplex PCR, and TCRdb holds only the in-frame ones, with some missing. The sample holds nearly 600,000 clones; nearly 97% are singletons and the top ten take 0.11%. What was sequenced was naive CD8+ T cells sorted from blood. The receptor source for this set is a woman aged 25-40 years in good health. Both conserved end residues are part of each CDR3. The D gene is left open where the match is weak. Part of the rows lack a size; the others show once, few, many or a class for expanded clones.

j_call: TRBJ1-1
v_call: TRBV19
clone_size: NA
d_call: NA
cdr3_nt: TGTGCCAGTATCGGGGGCGTAGGTGGCACTGAAGCTTTCTTT
cdr3_aa: CASIGGVGGTEAFF

j_call: TRBJ2-7
v_call: TRBV19
clone_size: NA
d_call: NA
cdr3_nt: TGTGCCAGTAGTACTGACGGGACGGGGGACTACGAGCAGTACTTC
cdr3_aa: CASSTDGTGDYEQYF

j_call: TRBJ1-4
v_call: TRBV5-4
clone_size: NA
d_call: TRBD1
cdr3_nt: TGTGCCAGCAGCTTGGGGGACAGAGCTAATGAAAAACTGTTTTTT
cdr3_aa: CASSLGDRANEKLFF

j_call: TRBJ2-3
v_call: TRBV5-6
clone_size: NA
d_call: TRBD2
cdr3_nt: TGTGCCAGCAGCACTAGCGGGAGGGCAGATACGCAGTATTTT
cdr3_aa: CASSTSGRADTQYF

j_call: TRBJ2-2
v_call: TRBV19
clone_size: once
d_call: TRBD2
cdr3_nt: TGTGCCAGTAGTGGGGGACTAGCGGGAGATGGCGCCGGGGAGCTGTTTTTT
cdr3_aa: CASSGGLAGDGAGELFF

j_call: TRBJ1-5
v_call: TRBV19
clone_size: NA
d_call: TRBD1
cdr3_nt: TGTGCCAGTAGTTTCACACAGGGGTTTGGCAATCAGCCCCAGCATTTT
cdr3_aa: CASSFTQGFGNQPQHF

j_call: TRBJ1-4
v_call: TRBV28
clone_size: NA
d_call: NA
cdr3_nt: TGTGCCAGCAGTGGGATAGACGGCGAGCGTAATGAAAAACTGTTTTTT
cdr3_aa: CASSGIDGERNEKLFF

j_call: TRBJ2-5
v_call: TRBV11-2
clone_size: once
d_call: TRBD2
cdr3_nt: TGTGCCAGCAGCTTAGTCAGGAGCGGGGTTGAGACCCAGTACTTC
cdr3_aa: CASSLVRSGVETQYF

j_call: TRBJ2-7
v_call: TRBV7-6
clone_size: NA
d_call: TRBD2
cdr3_nt: TGTGCCAGCAGCATGATTACGACTAGCGGGAGTCAAAACGAGCAGTACTTC
cdr3_aa: CASSMITTSGSQNEQYF

j_call: TRBJ1-5
v_call: TRBV6-1
clone_size: NA
d_call: NA
cdr3_nt: TGTGCCAGCAGGGGGGGGGAAGTTAGCAATCAGCCCCAGCATTTT
cdr3_aa: CASRGGEVSNQPQHF

j_call: TRBJ2-2
v_call: TRBV10-3
clone_size: once
d_call: TRBD2
cdr3_nt: TGTGCCATCACCGCGGGAGCTAACACCGGGGAGCTGTTTTTT
cdr3_aa: CAITAGANTGELFF

j_call: TRBJ1-2
v_call: TRBV2
clone_size: NA
d_call: NA
cdr3_nt: TGTGCCAGCAGTGAAGTAAGGTCAGATGGAGGCTACACCTTC
cdr3_aa: CASSEVRSDGGYTF

j_call: TRBJ2-7
v_call: TRBV6-1
clone_size: NA
d_call: NA
cdr3_nt: TGTGCCAGCAGGGACGGCCTGGGGCAGTACTTC
cdr3_aa: CASRDGLGQYF

j_call: TRBJ2-7
v_call: TRBV4-1
clone_size: NA
d_call: NA
cdr3_nt: TGCGCCAGCAGCCTAAGGACGGACTACGAGCAGTACTTC
cdr3_aa: CASSLRTDYEQYF

j_call: TRBJ2-5
v_call: TRBV25-1
clone_size: NA
d_call: NA
cdr3_nt: TGTGCCAGCAGTGAATATTTAGGGACTCAAGAGACCCAGTACTTC
cdr3_aa: CASSEYLGTQETQYF

j_call: TRBJ2-2
v_call: TRBV28
clone_size: NA
d_call: NA
cdr3_nt: TGTGCCAGCAGTTTCCCCTCGACAAGAGTAGACACCGGGGAGCTGTTTTTT
cdr3_aa: CASSFPSTRVDTGELFF

j_call: TRBJ2-2
v_call: TRBV5-1
clone_size: NA
d_call: NA
cdr3_nt: TGCGCCAGCAGCTTGGAGTCGGAAAGTCCCGGGGAGCTGTTTTTT
cdr3_aa: CASSLESESPGELFF

j_call: TRBJ2-7
v_call: TRBV5-4
clone_size: once
d_call: TRBD2
cdr3_nt: TGTGCCAGCAGCGGGGAGCGGGAACAGTACGAGCAGTACTTC
cdr3_aa: CASSGEREQYEQYF

j_call: TRBJ2-1
v_call: TRBV4-2
clone_size: NA
d_call: NA
cdr3_nt: TGTGCCAGCAGCCAGACTTTCGAGTCCTACAATGAGCAGTTCTTC
cdr3_aa: CASSQTFESYNEQFF

j_call: TRBJ2-1
v_call: TRBV5-3
clone_size: NA
d_call: NA
cdr3_nt: TGTGCCAGAAGCTTCGGACTGGGCTGCTACAATGAGCAGTTCTTC
cdr3_aa: CARSFGLGCYNEQFF

j_call: TRBJ1-1
v_call: TRBV28
clone_size: NA
d_call: NA
cdr3_nt: TGTGCCAGCAGACCTAGCACCGAGAACATGAACACTGAAGCTTTCTTT
cdr3_aa: CASRPSTENMNTEAFF

j_call: TRBJ2-6
v_call: TRBV30
clone_size: NA
d_call: NA
cdr3_nt: TGTGCCTGGAGCGACGGCTACTCTGGGGCCAACGTCCTGACTTTC
cdr3_aa: CAWSDGYSGANVLTF

j_call: TRBJ2-3
v_call: TRBV27
clone_size: NA
d_call: TRBD2
cdr3_nt: TGTGCCAGCAGGCTAGCGGGAGGTCCAGATACGCAGTATTTT
cdr3_aa: CASRLAGGPDTQYF

j_call: TRBJ1-2
v_call: TRBV9
clone_size: NA
d_call: NA
cdr3_nt: TGTGCCAGCAGCCAACCACCGCAGGGCGGATATGGCTACACCTTC
cdr3_aa: CASSQPPQGGYGYTF

j_call: TRBJ2-3
v_call: TRBV27
clone_size: NA
d_call: TRBD2
cdr3_nt: TGTGCCAGCAGTTTAGAGCCTAGCGGGATTGATACGCAGTATTTT
cdr3_aa: CASSLEPSGIDTQYF

j_call: TRBJ2-3
v_call: TRBV11-2
clone_size: once
d_call: NA
cdr3_nt: TGTGCCAGCAGCTTTCTCGATAGCACAGATACGCAGTATTTT
cdr3_aa: CASSFLDSTDTQYF

j_call: TRBJ2-7
v_call: TRBV28
clone_size: NA
d_call: TRBD2
cdr3_nt: TGTGCCAGCAGTTTATTGGGACTAGCGGGAGGGAATCCTTTC
cdr3_aa: CASSLLGLAGGNPF